Each of the 21 T cell receptor beta chains below was sequenced from the same sample in a study of OX40 agonist ivuxolimab in advanced cancers. Using immunoSEQ multiplex PCR, the repertoire was profiled, and TCRdb retains in-frame clones only, with some absent. The sample lists approximately 91,000 clones; 70% to 90% were seen once. The source material was CD4+ or CD8+ T cells sorted from blood, sampled in a trial of the OX40 agonist ivuxolimab. The receptors were gathered from an adult with an advanced solid tumor such as melanoma, head and neck, liver or kidney cancer.

J is TRBJ2-5 and V is TRBV6-5, with D tentatively TRBD1 or TRBD2 (6 bases each). The V gene lost 6 bases and the J gene lost 5 bases, with 10 bases spanning the gap. Per germline, CDR1 MNHEY and CDR2 SVGAGI. This CDR3 is 12 amino acids long. The CDR3 sequence: CASSRGGETQYF. In DNA form, the CDR3 reads TGTGCCAGCAGCCGAGGGGGGGAGACCCAGTACTTC.

This CDR3 reads CASRRDRDEKLFF. The CDR3 DNA reads TGCGCCAGCAGACGGGACAGGGACGAAAAACTGTTTTTT. The chain recombines TRBV10-2 with TRBJ1-4; 9 bases match TRBD1. The V gene's germline CDR1 is WSHSY and CDR2 SAAADI. The CDR3 sequence is 13 residues long. V lost 6 bases and J lost 8; bases outside the gene matches: 4.

The V call is TRBV5-4, the J call TRBJ2-5; 7 bases agree with TRBD1. With 4 bases clipped from V and 2 bases from J, the junction kept 8 bases outside the gene matches. Germline CDR1 and CDR2: SGHNT and YYREEE (reference sequence). This CDR3 has 15 residues. This CDR3 reads CASSREGTEQETQYF. CDR3 nucleotides: TGTGCCAGCAGCCGAGAAGGGACAGAGCAAGAGACCCAGTACTTC.

This chain joins TRBV5-1 and TRBJ1-1; D is unclear. Trimming removed 4 bases from V and 1 base from J, with 14 bases in between. The CDR3 spans 15 residues. Germline V gene data show CDR1 as SGHRS and CDR2 as YFSETQ. In nucleotides, the CDR3 is TGCGCCAGCAGCCCCCTTGGGGAATGGAACACTGAAGCTTTCTTT. Protein sequence: CASSPLGEWNTEAFF.

The V call is TRBV12-5, the J call TRBJ1-2; the match to TRBD1 covers 11 bases. The germline V gene encodes CDR1 LGHNT and CDR2 FRNRAP. V lost 5 bases and J lost 4; bases outside the gene matches: 9. The CDR3 covers 16 residues. The CDR3 DNA sequence: TGTGCTAGTGGTCTAAGGACAGGGGGCATGGTCTATGGCTACACCTTC. This sequence encodes CASGLRTGGMVYGYTF.

The V and J genes are TRBV10-2 and TRBJ1-1, with no clear D. This CDR3 contains 14 residues. V shed 6 bases and J shed 5 bases, with 16 bases lying between them. The germline V gene has CDR1 WSHSY and CDR2 SAAADI. The CDR3 region is CASRESPGKTEAFF. CDR3 nucleotide sequence: TGCGCCAGCAGGGAATCCCCAGGTAAAACTGAAGCTTTCTTT.

This chain joins TRBV5-5 and TRBJ2-1; maybe TRBD1 (6 bases). CDR1 and CDR2 (germline): SGHKS, YYEKEE (reference sequence). Trimming took off 4 bases at V and 13 bases at J, with 12 bases between the two ends. CDR3 length equals 11 residues. The CDR3 DNA reads as TGTGCCAGCAGCGTAGGGACAATACAGTTCTTC. It translates to CASSVGTIQFF.

The chain employs TRBV15 and TRBJ1-3; 8 bases are shared with TRBD1. J was trimmed by 6 bases and V by 4 bases; bases with no gene match: 14. The CDR3 runs to 17 residues. CDR1 is LNHNV and CDR2 is YYDKDF in the germline V gene (reference sequence). The CDR3 sequence: CATSKEGRGPYENTIYF. CDR3 nucleotide sequence: TGTGCCACCAGCAAAGAAGGCAGGGGGCCCTATGAAAACACCATATATTTT.

This chain uses TRBV10-1 with TRBJ2-3; D remains ambiguous. CDR3 length: 13 amino acids. Germline V gene data show CDR1 as WNHNN and CDR2 as SYGVQD (reference sequence). The V and J ends lost 4 bases and 4 bases respectively, with 9 bases between them. CDR3 nucleotide sequence: TGCGCCAGCAGTGTCCCCCTGGCAGATACGCAGTATTTT. Its translation is CASSVPLADTQYF.

V gene TRBV6-5 combines with J gene TRBJ2-7; 7 bases match TRBD1. V trimming: 4 bases; J trimming: 1 base; junction bases outside the gene matches: 4. Germline CDR1 is MNHEY and CDR2 is SVGAGI. There are 14 residues in the CDR3. In nucleotides, the CDR3 is TGTGCCAGCAGTTTTGACAGGGATTCCTACGAGCAGTACGTC. Its translation is CASSFDRDSYEQYV.

The chain has TRBV6-5 and TRBJ1-1; TRBD1 agrees at 9 bases. The ends lost 7 bases at V and 0 bases at J; junction bases unmatched: 3. The CDR3 spans 14 residues. From germline, CDR1 is MNHEY and CDR2 SVGAGI. The chain's CDR3 is CASTRDRVNTEAFF. The DNA for the CDR3 is TGTGCCAGCACCAGGGACAGGGTGAACACTGAAGCTTTCTTT.

The genes are TRBV6-1 and TRBJ2-7; the match to TRBD2 covers 7 bases. This CDR3 is built from 14 residues. V lost 7 bases to trimming and J lost 1 base; unmatched junction nucleotides: 7. Germline V gene data show CDR1 as MNHNS and CDR2 as SASEGT. DNA of the CDR3: TGTGCCAGCACGAAGACTAGCAGTTCCTACGAGCAGTACGTC. It translates to CASTKTSSSYEQYV.

This chain joins TRBV6-1 and TRBJ2-1; the match to TRBD1 covers 10 bases. After removal of 2 bases from V and 6 bases from J, the junction contained 19 bases not matched to a gene. The germline V gene encodes CDR1 MNHNS and CDR2 SASEGT. The CDR3 has 20 amino acids. The CDR3 nucleotides read TGTGCCAGCAGTGAACACCCGCCGGTTTACGGGACAGGGGCACTCAATGAGCAGTTCTTC. Translating gives CASSEHPPVYGTGALNEQFF.

The gene calls are TRBV2 and TRBJ2-7; TRBD2 aligns across 12 bases. Looked up from germline, CDR1 is SNHLY and CDR2 is FYNNEI. The CDR3 extends over 16 amino acids. Losses at the gene ends were 5 bases for V and 5 bases for J; bases not matched to a gene: 10. Written as DNA, the CDR3 is TGTGCCAGCAGTCGTAGGACTAGCGGGATATCTGACGAGCAGTACGTC. Its protein product is CASSRRTSGISDEQYV.

The genes are TRBV29-1 and TRBJ2-3; possible D gene TRBD2, 5 bases. CDR3 length: 11 residues. Germline V gives CDR1 SQVTM, CDR2 ANQGSEA. Trimming took off 6 bases at V and 3 bases at J, with 7 bases between the two ends. The CDR3: CSVERTDTQYF. CDR3 in DNA: TGCAGCGTGGAGCGGACAGATACGCAGTATTTT.

The V call is TRBV6-6, the J call TRBJ1-2; 7 bases are a match to TRBD1. The germline CDR1 and CDR2 sequences are MNHNY and SVGAGI (reference sequence). The CDR3 covers 14 residues. J lost 4 bases, V lost 6 bases, and 8 bases had no gene match. CDR3 region: CASRSGQVGYGYTF. The DNA for the CDR3 is TGTGCCAGCAGAAGCGGACAGGTGGGCTATGGCTACACCTTC.

This clone was recorded once. The chain couples TRBV19 to TRBJ2-6; TRBD2 matches 7 bases. Per the germline V gene, CDR1 is LNHDA and CDR2 is SQIVND (reference sequence). The CDR3 totals 16 residues. The V gene end was trimmed by 6 bases and the J gene end by 0 bases; junction bases not matched to a gene: 5. The CDR3 is CASSSAGNSGANVLTF. In DNA, the CDR3 is TGTGCCAGTAGCTCAGCGGGGAACTCTGGGGCCAACGTCCTGACTTTC.

The genes are TRBV19 and TRBJ1-4; TRBD1 aligns across 8 bases. CDR3 length: 15 residues. With 9 bases clipped from V and 0 bases from J, the junction kept 6 bases outside the gene matches. The germline V gene encodes CDR1 LNHDA and CDR2 SQIVND (reference sequence). CDR3 nucleotide sequence: TGTGCCAGCTCACAGGGGGGGACAACTAATGAAAAACTGTTTTTT. Translated: CASSQGGTTNEKLFF.

This clone was seen just once. V gene TRBV5-1 combines with J gene TRBJ2-1; 7 positions agree with TRBD2. V was pared by 0 bases and J by 5 bases, with 2 bases of the junction left unmatched. CDR3 size: 14 residues. The germline V gene encodes CDR1 SGHRS and CDR2 YFSETQ. The CDR3 loop is CASSLGLANNEQFF. CDR3 DNA: TGCGCCAGCAGCTTGGGACTAGCAAACAATGAGCAGTTCTTC.

CDR3 in amino acids: CASSLADLTDTQYF. Here the CDR3 DNA reads TGCGCCAGCAGCTTGGCAGATCTCACAGATACGCAGTATTTT. V is TRBV5-1 and J is TRBJ2-3; D unclear. Trimming left V 0 bases short and J 2 bases short, with 7 bases between. Germline V lookup: CDR1 SGHRS, CDR2 YFSETQ. The CDR3 contains 14 residues.

CDR3 amino acids: CASKNTQYF. CDR3 in DNA: TGTGCCAGTAAAAATACGCAGTATTTT. The chain combines TRBV19 with TRBJ2-3; no reliable D call. The CDR3 has 9 amino acids. Germline-derived CDR1 and CDR2 are LNHDA and SQIVND (reference sequence). The ends were cut back, 7 bases at V and 7 bases at J, with 3 bases in the middle.